A selection of T cell receptor beta chains follows, all from one sample in a study of blood T cell repertoires in COVID-19. Assay: immunoSEQ multiplex PCR; the TCRdb copy retains only in-frame clones and omits some. The data contain some 390,000 clones, around 90% of them singletons. Sequencing used peripheral blood. Source of these receptors: a human donor in a cohort sampled during active COVID-19. The CDR3 runs from the conserved cysteine through the conserved F or W. Fields, in order: V gene, J gene, clone size, D gene, CDR3 protein, CDR3 DNA. A D gene is named only where the DNA matches it firmly. Only part of the rows carry a size: once, few, many, or a class if the clone is expanded.

V gene: TRBV24-1
J gene: TRBJ1-5
clone size: few
D gene: NA
CDR3 protein: CATGWQAPNQPQHF
CDR3 DNA: TGTGCCACCGGGTGGCAGGCCCCGAATCAGCCCCAGCATTTT

V gene: TRBV3-1/TRBV3-2
J gene: TRBJ2-4
clone size: NA
D gene: TRBD1
CDR3 protein: CASSHWQGAGHIQYF
CDR3 DNA: TGTGCCAGCAGCCATTGGCAGGGGGCGGGGCACATTCAGTACTTC

V gene: TRBV29-1
J gene: TRBJ2-7
clone size: NA
D gene: TRBD1
CDR3 protein: CSAAGGAGSYEQYF
CDR3 DNA: TGCAGCGCCGCAGGGGGCGCGGGTTCCTACGAGCAGTACTTC

V gene: TRBV10-3
J gene: TRBJ1-2
clone size: NA
D gene: NA
CDR3 protein: CAIRGQRVNYGYTF
CDR3 DNA: TGTGCCATCAGGGGTCAGAGGGTTAACTATGGCTACACCTTC

V gene: TRBV5-5
J gene: TRBJ1-4
clone size: NA
D gene: TRBD1
CDR3 protein: CASSVTGTGDEKLFF
CDR3 DNA: TGTGCCAGCAGTGTTACCGGGACAGGGGATGAAAAACTGTTTTTT

V gene: TRBV6-6
J gene: TRBJ1-2
clone size: NA
D gene: TRBD1
CDR3 protein: CASSYEDRGYGYTF
CDR3 DNA: TGTGCCAGCAGTTACGAGGACAGGGGGTATGGCTACACCTTC

V gene: TRBV9
J gene: TRBJ1-1
clone size: once
D gene: NA
CDR3 protein: CASSPSGHLEAFF
CDR3 DNA: TGTGCCAGCAGCCCTTCGGGACATCTTGAAGCTTTCTTT

V gene: TRBV3-1/TRBV3-2
J gene: TRBJ2-3
clone size: NA
D gene: TRBD2
CDR3 protein: CASSQEVASGGLTDTQYF
CDR3 DNA: TGTGCCAGCAGCCAAGAGGTTGCTAGCGGGGGCCTCACAGATACGCAGTATTTT

V gene: TRBV10-2
J gene: TRBJ1-2
clone size: few
D gene: NA
CDR3 protein: CASRALSDYGYTF
CDR3 DNA: TGCGCCAGCAGGGCCCTTAGCGACTATGGCTACACCTTC

V gene: TRBV30
J gene: TRBJ2-1
clone size: NA
D gene: NA
CDR3 protein: CAWSVSRTVSSYNEQFF
CDR3 DNA: TGTGCCTGGAGTGTTTCGAGGACAGTCAGCTCCTACAATGAGCAGTTCTTC

V gene: TRBV11-2
J gene: TRBJ2-2
clone size: NA
D gene: NA
CDR3 protein: CASSLDLEGSNTGELFF
CDR3 DNA: TGTGCCAGCAGCTTAGATTTGGAGGGGTCGAACACCGGGGAGCTGTTTTTT

V gene: TRBV5-1
J gene: TRBJ2-2
clone size: NA
D gene: NA
CDR3 protein: CASSSLQGGGELFF
CDR3 DNA: TGCGCCAGCAGCTCGTTACAGGGTGGCGGGGAGCTGTTTTTT

V gene: TRBV28
J gene: TRBJ2-3
clone size: NA
D gene: TRBD2
CDR3 protein: CASSLTLPGGTDTQYF
CDR3 DNA: TGTGCCAGCAGTTTAACCCTCCCGGGGGGAACAGATACGCAGTATTTT

V gene: TRBV5-4
J gene: TRBJ2-3
clone size: NA
D gene: TRBD2
CDR3 protein: CASSFGLAALTDTQYF
CDR3 DNA: TGTGCCAGCAGCTTCGGACTAGCGGCACTCACAGATACGCAGTATTTT

V gene: TRBV30
J gene: TRBJ2-3
clone size: NA
D gene: NA
CDR3 protein: CAWSVRTDGDTQYF
CDR3 DNA: TGTGCCTGGAGTGTAAGGACAGATGGAGATACGCAGTATTTT

V gene: TRBV7-9
J gene: TRBJ2-5
clone size: once
D gene: TRBD2
CDR3 protein: CASSRTSGRAPGTQYF
CDR3 DNA: TGTGCCAGCAGCCGCACTAGCGGGAGGGCCCCGGGGACCCAGTACTTC

V gene: TRBV19
J gene: TRBJ2-3
clone size: NA
D gene: TRBD2
CDR3 protein: CASSLDPSGSSTDTQYF
CDR3 DNA: TGTGCCAGTAGTTTAGACCCTAGCGGGTCTAGCACAGATACGCAGTATTTT

V gene: TRBV7-2
J gene: TRBJ2-2
clone size: NA
D gene: TRBD1
CDR3 protein: CASSLRTGSVTNTGELFF
CDR3 DNA: TGTGCCAGCAGCTTGAGGACAGGGAGTGTCACGAACACCGGGGAGCTGTTTTTT

V gene: TRBV11-2
J gene: TRBJ2-2
clone size: NA
D gene: NA
CDR3 protein: CASTGGRGGTGELFF
CDR3 DNA: TGTGCCAGCACCGGCGGGCGCGGAGGCACCGGGGAGCTGTTTTTT

V gene: TRBV11-1
J gene: TRBJ2-3
clone size: NA
D gene: NA
CDR3 protein: CASSLEGQTTDTQYF
CDR3 DNA: TGTGCCAGCAGCTTAGAGGGGCAGACCACAGATACGCAGTATTTT

V gene: TRBV29-1
J gene: TRBJ2-7
clone size: few
D gene: NA
CDR3 protein: CSAQDRDYEQYF
CDR3 DNA: TGCAGCGCCCAGGACAGAGACTACGAGCAGTACTTC

V gene: TRBV19
J gene: TRBJ1-5
clone size: NA
D gene: NA
CDR3 protein: CASSISGVNQPQHF
CDR3 DNA: TGTGCCAGTAGTATTTCAGGGGTCAATCAGCCCCAGCATTTT

V gene: TRBV11-2
J gene: TRBJ2-4
clone size: few
D gene: NA
CDR3 protein: CASSPIQGKNIQYF
CDR3 DNA: TGTGCCAGCAGTCCGATACAGGGAAAAAACATTCAGTACTTC

V gene: TRBV14
J gene: TRBJ2-5
clone size: NA
D gene: NA
CDR3 protein: CASSHDRRYQETQYF
CDR3 DNA: TGTGCCAGCAGCCATGACAGGAGGTACCAAGAGACCCAGTACTTC

V gene: TRBV7-3
J gene: TRBJ1-2
clone size: NA
D gene: NA
CDR3 protein: CASSPLAGANYGYTF
CDR3 DNA: TGTGCCAGCAGTCCCCTGGCGGGTGCTAACTATGGCTACACCTTC

V gene: TRBV19
J gene: TRBJ1-2
clone size: NA
D gene: NA
CDR3 protein: CASSRGARTDGYTF
CDR3 DNA: TGTGCCAGTAGTAGGGGCGCGCGCACGGATGGCTACACCTTC

V gene: TRBV21-1
J gene: TRBJ2-1
clone size: NA
D gene: NA
CDR3 protein: CASSIRKGQGAGNEQFF
CDR3 DNA: TGTGCCAGCAGCATAAGGAAGGGACAGGGGGCTGGCAATGAGCAGTTCTTC

V gene: TRBV19
J gene: TRBJ1-1
clone size: NA
D gene: NA
CDR3 protein: CASLARGNTEAFF
CDR3 DNA: TGTGCCAGCCTCGCTCGGGGGAACACTGAAGCTTTCTTT

V gene: TRBV27
J gene: TRBJ2-1
clone size: NA
D gene: NA
CDR3 protein: CASSLGTGSSYNEQFF
CDR3 DNA: TGTGCCAGCAGTTTAGGAACAGGGAGCTCCTACAATGAGCAGTTCTTC

V gene: TRBV5-4
J gene: TRBJ2-3
clone size: NA
D gene: TRBD2
CDR3 protein: CASKLGLAGTDTQYF
CDR3 DNA: TGTGCCAGCAAACTAGGACTAGCGGGCACAGATACGCAGTATTTT

V gene: TRBV29-1
J gene: TRBJ1-1
clone size: NA
D gene: TRBD1
CDR3 protein: CSALTGGNTEAFF
CDR3 DNA: TGCAGCGCTCTGACAGGGGGGAACACTGAAGCTTTCTTT

V gene: TRBV5-4
J gene: TRBJ2-1
clone size: NA
D gene: TRBD2
CDR3 protein: CASSPDGGVEYNEQFF
CDR3 DNA: TGTGCCAGCAGCCCTGACGGGGGGGTTGAGTACAATGAGCAGTTCTTC

V gene: TRBV11-2
J gene: TRBJ1-3
clone size: NA
D gene: NA
CDR3 protein: CASRAPGTSRDTIYF
CDR3 DNA: TGTGCCAGCAGGGCGCCGGGGACTAGTAGAGACACCATATATTTT

V gene: TRBV19
J gene: TRBJ1-1
clone size: NA
D gene: TRBD1
CDR3 protein: CASSKIAGQASNTEAFF
CDR3 DNA: TGTGCCAGTAGTAAGATCGCGGGACAGGCATCGAACACTGAAGCTTTCTTT

V gene: TRBV29-1
J gene: TRBJ2-7
clone size: NA
D gene: TRBD2
CDR3 protein: CSVATSGGSEQYF
CDR3 DNA: TGCAGCGTTGCCACTAGCGGGGGTAGCGAGCAGTACTTC

V gene: TRBV28
J gene: TRBJ1-2
clone size: once
D gene: TRBD1
CDR3 protein: CASSSYRGQGLNYGYTF
CDR3 DNA: TGTGCCAGCAGTTCCTACCGGGGACAGGGTCTTAACTATGGCTACACCTTC

V gene: TRBV19
J gene: TRBJ1-1
clone size: NA
D gene: NA
CDR3 protein: CASSDTLNTEAFF
CDR3 DNA: TGTGCCAGTAGCGACACCCTGAACACTGAAGCTTTCTTT

V gene: TRBV7-8
J gene: TRBJ2-5
clone size: NA
D gene: NA
CDR3 protein: CASSAGGTDWETQYF
CDR3 DNA: TGTGCCAGCAGCGCCGGCGGGACAGACTGGGAGACCCAGTACTTC

V gene: TRBV6-4
J gene: TRBJ1-1
clone size: NA
D gene: NA
CDR3 protein: CASSETANTEAFF
CDR3 DNA: TGTGCCAGCAGTGAGACAGCAAACACTGAAGCTTTCTTT

V gene: TRBV19
J gene: TRBJ2-6
clone size: NA
D gene: TRBD1
CDR3 protein: CASSIVGTGSGANVLTF
CDR3 DNA: TGTGCCAGTAGTATAGTCGGGACAGGGTCCGGGGCCAACGTCCTGACTTTC

V gene: TRBV27
J gene: TRBJ1-1
clone size: NA
D gene: NA
CDR3 protein: CASIHTWGGNGENTEAFF
CDR3 DNA: TGTGCCAGCATCCATACTTGGGGGGGGAATGGCGAGAACACTGAAGCTTTCTTT

V gene: TRBV5-6
J gene: TRBJ1-3
clone size: few
D gene: NA
CDR3 protein: CASSQGVENTIYF
CDR3 DNA: TGTGCCAGCAGCCAGGGTGTGGAGAACACCATATATTTT

V gene: TRBV7-8
J gene: TRBJ2-1
clone size: NA
D gene: NA
CDR3 protein: CASSLVLPSSYNEQFF
CDR3 DNA: TGTGCCAGCAGCTTAGTCCTGCCGAGCTCCTACAATGAGCAGTTCTTC

V gene: TRBV24-1
J gene: TRBJ1-1
clone size: NA
D gene: NA
CDR3 protein: CATSASGMNTEAFF
CDR3 DNA: TGTGCCACCAGCGCCTCAGGGATGAACACTGAAGCTTTCTTT

V gene: TRBV6-5
J gene: TRBJ2-2
clone size: NA
D gene: TRBD1
CDR3 protein: CASSYAGTENTGELFF
CDR3 DNA: TGTGCCAGCAGTTATGCTGGGACAGAAAACACCGGGGAGCTGTTTTTT

V gene: TRBV6-4
J gene: TRBJ2-1
clone size: NA
D gene: NA
CDR3 protein: CASSSTGSYNEQFF
CDR3 DNA: TGTGCCAGCAGCTCAACAGGCTCCTACAATGAGCAGTTCTTC

V gene: TRBV18
J gene: TRBJ2-2
clone size: few
D gene: TRBD1
CDR3 protein: CASSRQGANTGELFF
CDR3 DNA: TGTGCCAGCTCACGACAGGGGGCGAACACCGGGGAGCTGTTTTTT

V gene: TRBV28
J gene: TRBJ2-7
clone size: NA
D gene: NA
CDR3 protein: CASRPTPLDVWELSYEQYF
CDR3 DNA: TGTGCCAGCAGACCGACCCCTCTGGATGTCTGGGAGCTTTCCTACGAGCAGTACTTC

V gene: TRBV7-8
J gene: TRBJ1-5
clone size: NA
D gene: TRBD1
CDR3 protein: CASSLETGNGNQPQHF
CDR3 DNA: TGTGCCAGCAGCCTAGAGACAGGGAACGGCAATCAGCCCCAGCATTTT

V gene: TRBV5-4
J gene: TRBJ2-5
clone size: NA
D gene: NA
CDR3 protein: CASSLVQETQYF
CDR3 DNA: TGTGCCAGCAGCCTCGTCCAAGAGACCCAGTACTTC

V gene: TRBV5-4
J gene: TRBJ1-2
clone size: NA
D gene: TRBD1
CDR3 protein: CASTLQGVHYGYTF
CDR3 DNA: TGTGCCAGCACCCTGCAGGGGGTCCACTATGGCTACACCTTC

V gene: TRBV9
J gene: TRBJ2-3
clone size: once
D gene: NA
CDR3 protein: CASSVSPSSTDTQYF
CDR3 DNA: TGTGCCAGCAGCGTATCCCCTTCTAGCACAGATACGCAGTATTTT

V gene: TRBV19
J gene: TRBJ1-2
clone size: NA
D gene: TRBD1
CDR3 protein: CASKGAGSYGYTF
CDR3 DNA: TGTGCCAGTAAGGGGGCAGGGAGCTATGGCTACACCTTC